This T cell receptor (beta chain) comes out of a study of cytomegalovirus exposure and HLA in healthy donors. The study, taken as a whole, reports: In a later analysis, several top co-occurrence clusters appeared linked to parvovirus B19, influenza, CMV and Epstein-Barr virus. The study listed under 200 cytomegalovirus-associated TCR beta chains.

On this clone: The antigen is undetermined.

PCR was performed using 60 Vbeta and 13 Jbeta primers. Sequencing used immunoSEQ multiplex PCR; TCRdb keeps in-frame clones, though not all of them. The table shows approximately 150,000 clones, with more than 80% occurring only once. V gave up 1 base and J gave up 0 bases; unmatched junction bases: 13. CDR1 and CDR2 (germline): SGHRS, YFSETQ. The CDR3 is 18 amino acids. The source material was PBMCs. The sequence was obtained from a middle-aged woman in good health and CMV-seropositive. This chain uses TRBV5-1 with TRBJ2-7; TRBD1 aligns across 7 bases. DNA for the CDR3: TGCGCCAGCAGCTTGTGGGCGACTGGACAGGCGAACTCCTACGAGCAGTACTTC. This gives the protein CASSLWATGQANSYEQYF.